This entry describes one T cell receptor (beta chain). A sample-barcoded 5' primer and a J-beta primer mix were used in a second PCR of roughly 6 to 11 cycles. MiXCR, applied by TCRdb to the 5' RACE reads, yields one record per CDR3 protein. The table has around 1,700,000 distinct CDR3 sequences, approximately 30% seen once; the top ten hold 7.7%. CDR3 length: 16 residues. Deletions cut 0 bases from V and 0 bases from J, with 9 bases between. Germline V gene sequence: CDR1 SGHRS, CDR2 YFSETQ. This sample was included in a study of blood T cells in healthy people across ages. J is TRBJ2-2 and V is TRBV5-1; unclear D gene. The TCR originated in a woman in her thirties in good health. Sequencing was done on a sample of blood. CDR3 region: CASSLEARANTGELFF. In DNA form, the CDR3 reads TGCGCCAGCAGCTTGGAGGCAAGGGCGAACACCGGGGAGCTGTTTTTT. Based on the CDR3 plus reference TRBV5-1 and TRBJ2-2, the full variable domain is KAGVTQTPRYLIKTRGQQVTLSCSPISGHRSVSWYQQTPGQGLQFLFEYFSETQRNKGNFPGRFSGRQFSNSRSEMNVSTLELGDSALYLCASSLEARANTGELFFGEGSRLTVL.